The present entry profiles one T cell receptor (beta chain) with its context. Its target is unknown. The repertoire was sequenced with immunoSEQ multiplex PCR; TCRdb's copy has only in-frame clones and lacks some. The sample gives about 92,000 clones, roughly 92% of which show up once; 0.95% to 1.3% is in the top ten. From the roughly 110-subject validation cohort, which was separate from the approximately 720-subject first cohort, the donors were drawn. These data come from a study of cytomegalovirus exposure and HLA in healthy donors. Across the whole study: The same platform was used for the 100 to 150 validation repertoires and the approximately 670 first-cohort repertoires, a later analysis reported.

Study-level findings and limits: The investigators catalogued 150 or so TCR beta chains as cytomegalovirus-associated.

Germline-derived CDR1 and CDR2 are MNHNY and SVGAGI (reference sequence). The CDR3 contains 12 residues. Trimming removed 0 bases from V and 10 bases from J, with 9 bases in between. This sequence joins TRBV6-6 and TRBJ1-1; perhaps TRBD1 as D (5 bases). This sequence was found in a woman in her twenties or thirties in good health and CMV-seropositive. Material for sequencing was PBMCs. The CDR3 loop reads CASSYSRRGAFF. CDR3 DNA sequence: TGTGCCAGCAGTTACTCCAGGAGGGGAGCTTTCTTT.